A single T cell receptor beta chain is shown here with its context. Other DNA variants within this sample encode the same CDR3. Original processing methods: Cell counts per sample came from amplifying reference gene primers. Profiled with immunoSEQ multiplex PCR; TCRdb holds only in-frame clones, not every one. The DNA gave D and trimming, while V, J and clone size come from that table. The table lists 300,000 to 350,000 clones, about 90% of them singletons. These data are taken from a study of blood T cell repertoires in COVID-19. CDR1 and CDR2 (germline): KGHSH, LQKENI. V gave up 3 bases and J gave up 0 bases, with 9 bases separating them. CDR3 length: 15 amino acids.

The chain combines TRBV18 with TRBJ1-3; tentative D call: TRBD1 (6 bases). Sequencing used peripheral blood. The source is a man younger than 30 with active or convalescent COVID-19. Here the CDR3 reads CASSPDRSSGNTIYF. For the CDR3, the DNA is TGTGCCAGCTCACCCGACAGGAGCTCTGGAAACACCATATATTTT.